This TCR beta chain was sequenced in a study of T cells after yellow fever vaccination. Study as a whole: Fractions with few cells were prepared using SMART-Seq v4 Ultra Low Input.

The sample holds many counts of this clonotype. Its antigen remains unknown. TCRdb analysed the 5' RACE reads with MiXCR anew, one entry per CDR3 protein. This sample has 150,000 or so distinct CDR3 sequences, with roughly 6.7% found just once. The study, taken as a whole, reports: FACS-sorted repertoires could harbor abundant contaminating bulk-population clonotypes. Primary-vaccination clones mostly resurfaced post-booster (about 95% CD4, about 87% CD8).

Germline lookup yields CDR1 SQVTM and CDR2 ANQGSEA. J was trimmed by 4 bases and V by 7 bases; bases with no gene match: 12. The CDR3 is 14 residues long. The sample consisted of CD4+ T cells sorted from PBMCs, taken 10 days after the yellow fever booster vaccination. This rearrangement joins TRBV29-1 to TRBJ2-5; 7 positions match TRBD2. The sequence derives from a man younger than 45 who received the YFV17D yellow fever vaccine. Written as DNA, the CDR3 is TGCAGCGGTCTAAGACTAGCCGGCGGAGAGACCCAGTACTTC. It codes for CSGLRLAGGETQYF.